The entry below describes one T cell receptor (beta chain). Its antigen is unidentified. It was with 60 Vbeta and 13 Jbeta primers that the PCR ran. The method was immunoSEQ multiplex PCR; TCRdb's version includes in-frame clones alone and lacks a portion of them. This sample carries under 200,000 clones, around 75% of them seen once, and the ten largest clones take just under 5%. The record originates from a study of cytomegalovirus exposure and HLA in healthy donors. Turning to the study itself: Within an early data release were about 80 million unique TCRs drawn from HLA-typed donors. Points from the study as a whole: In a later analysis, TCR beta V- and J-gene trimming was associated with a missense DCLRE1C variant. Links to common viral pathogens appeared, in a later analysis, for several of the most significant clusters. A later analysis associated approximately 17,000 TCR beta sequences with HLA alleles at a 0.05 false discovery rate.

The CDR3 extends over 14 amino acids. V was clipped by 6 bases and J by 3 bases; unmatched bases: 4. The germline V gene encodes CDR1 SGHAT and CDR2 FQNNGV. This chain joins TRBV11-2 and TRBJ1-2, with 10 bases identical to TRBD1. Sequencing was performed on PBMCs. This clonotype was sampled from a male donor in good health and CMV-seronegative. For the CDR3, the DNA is TGTGCCAGCAGGACAGGGGGCGTCGACTATGGCTACACCTTC. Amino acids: CASRTGGVDYGYTF.